These T cell receptor beta chains were read from a single sample in a study of OX40 agonist ivuxolimab in advanced cancers. Sequencing used immunoSEQ multiplex PCR; TCRdb keeps in-frame clones, though not all of them. Of roughly 100,000 clones in the sample, less than 95% were seen once. The sample consisted of CD4+ or CD8+ T cells sorted from blood, taken in a trial of the OX40 agonist ivuxolimab. Receptors originate from an adult with an advanced solid tumor such as melanoma, head and neck, liver or kidney cancer. Both conserved end residues are part of each CDR3. D genes are given only for firm matches. Clone size is not always given. Where it is, it says once, few, many or a class for expanded clones.

CASSNRGRNTEAFF TGTGCCAGCAGCAACAGGGGGCGGAATACTGAAGCTTTCTTT . once TRBJ1-1 TRBV21-1
CASSLSGDQETQYF TGCGCCAGCAGCTTGTCGGGGGACCAAGAGACCCAGTACTTC . . TRBJ2-5 TRBV5-1
CAWSRATEQYF TGTGCCTGGAGTCGAGCAACCGAGCAGTACTTC . . TRBJ2-7 TRBV30
CASSLYGSYNEQFF TGTGCCAGCAGTTTATACGGCTCCTACAATGAGCAGTTCTTC . . TRBJ2-1 TRBV27
CASTGNLQSPLHF TGTGCCAGCACCGGTAACCTGCAATCACCCCTCCACTTT . . TRBJ1-6 TRBV28
CASSPADITYGYTF TGTGCCAGCAGCCCGGCGGACATAACCTATGGCTACACCTTC . . TRBJ1-2 TRBV7-2
CASSVQQGGEQFF TGTGCCAGTAGTGTGCAACAGGGGGGCGAGCAGTTCTTC TRBD1 once TRBJ2-1 TRBV19
CASRTVGGTEAFF TGTGCCAGCAGGACAGTTGGGGGTACTGAAGCTTTCTTT . . TRBJ1-1 TRBV19
CAWSPANEQFF TGTGCCTGGAGTCCTGCAAATGAGCAGTTCTTC . . TRBJ2-1 TRBV30
CASRSGVAANTEAFF TGTGCCAGCAGATCTGGGGTGGCGGCGAACACTGAAGCTTTCTTT . once TRBJ1-1 TRBV6-5
CASSPGSINSPLHF TGTGCCAGCTCCCCGGGCAGTATTAATTCACCCCTCCACTTT . . TRBJ1-6 TRBV6-4
CSVEWGGKETQYF TGCAGCGTTGAGTGGGGGGGGAAAGAGACCCAGTACTTC TRBD2 once TRBJ2-5 TRBV29-1
CASSWDRRSTIYF TGTGCCAGCAGTTGGGACCGCCGGAGCACCATATATTTT . few TRBJ1-3 TRBV28
CASSIGRLRTNEQFF TGTGCCAGTAGTATTGGACGACTAAGAACGAATGAGCAGTTCTTC . once TRBJ2-1 TRBV19
CASSRPVTSGGSDTQYF TGCGCCAGCAGTCGGCCGGTCACTAGCGGGGGGTCAGATACGCAGTATTTT TRBD2 . TRBJ2-3 TRBV5-1
CASSQTPSGANVLTF TGTGCCAGCAGTCAGACCCCCTCTGGGGCCAACGTCCTGACTTTC . . TRBJ2-6 TRBV2
CASSSSPQSTDTQYF TGTGCCAGCAGCTCATCTCCACAGAGCACAGATACGCAGTATTTT . . TRBJ2-3 TRBV7-2
CASSLDRGREQYF TGTGCCAGCAGCCTGGACAGGGGGCGGGAGCAGTACTTC TRBD1 . TRBJ2-7 TRBV11-2
CASSSPDGPYEQYF TGCGCCAGCAGCTCACCGGACGGACCCTACGAGCAGTACTTC . . TRBJ2-7 TRBV5-1
CAIRDSGRTYNEQFF TGTGCCATCAGGGACAGCGGGCGGACCTACAATGAGCAGTTCTTC . . TRBJ2-1 TRBV10-3
CASSRDRVQNSPLHF TGTGCCAGCAGCCGAGACAGGGTACAGAATTCACCCCTCCACTTT TRBD1 . TRBJ1-6 TRBV5-4
CASSLVASGGPARTDTQYF TGTGCCAGCAGCTTAGTAGCTAGCGGGGGGCCCGCCCGCACAGATACGCAGTATTTT TRBD2 . TRBJ2-3 TRBV7-2
CASSGAGNTIYF TGCGCCAGCTCGGGGGCTGGAAACACCATATATTTT . . TRBJ1-3 TRBV10-1
CARRATVGSYEQYF TGTGCCAGAAGGGCGACAGTCGGCTCCTACGAGCAGTACTTC . . TRBJ2-7 TRBV5-3
CAWSAGTGEGETQYF TGTGCCTGGAGTGCGGGGACAGGGGAAGGAGAGACCCAGTACTTC TRBD1 . TRBJ2-5 TRBV30
CSSQETYGYTF TGCAGTTCTCAGGAGACCTATGGCTACACCTTC . . TRBJ1-2 TRBV20-1
CAISELGAGNTIYF TGTGCCATCAGTGAGTTAGGGGCGGGAAACACCATATATTTT . . TRBJ1-3 TRBV10-3
CASSSPLRNTGELFF TGTGCCAGCAGCTCCCCCCTTCGGAACACCGGGGAGCTGTTTTTT . . TRBJ2-2 TRBV11-3
CASSSGGALQETQYF TGTGCCAGCAGCAGCGGGGGGGCCCTACAAGAGACCCAGTACTTC TRBD2 . TRBJ2-5 TRBV5-4
CASSLHTTNYGYTF TGTGCCAGCAGCTTACACACCACTAACTATGGCTACACCTTC . . TRBJ1-2 TRBV5-6
CAISASGATSNQPQHF TGTGCCATCAGTGCTTCAGGGGCGACTAGCAATCAGCCCCAGCATTTT . once TRBJ1-5 TRBV10-3
CASSITGGEQYF TGTGCCAGCAGCATCACGGGCGGCGAGCAGTACTTC . . TRBJ2-7 TRBV7-2
CASRGHLDETQYF TGTGCCAGCAGAGGACACCTTGACGAGACCCAGTACTTC . . TRBJ2-5 TRBV9
CATKKGGDSNQPQHF TGTGCCACTAAAAAGGGAGGGGATAGCAATCAGCCCCAGCATTTT . . TRBJ1-5 TRBV6-1
CASSFAGTSGGEQFF TGTGCCAGCAGCTTTGCCGGGACTAGTGGTGGGGAGCAGTTCTTC TRBD2 . TRBJ2-1 TRBV7-2
CASSLGDQGNQPQHF TGTGCCAGCAGCTTAGGAGATCAGGGCAATCAGCCCCAGCATTTT . . TRBJ1-5 TRBV7-9
CASSPGDRRNTEAFF TGTGCCAGCAGTCCAGGGGACAGAAGGAACACTGAAGCTTTCTTT TRBD1 . TRBJ1-1 TRBV28
CASSQDRGRTQYF TGCGCCAGCAGCCAAGACAGGGGGCGGACGCAGTATTTT TRBD1 . TRBJ2-3 TRBV4-3
CAWSFEGSANTEAFF TGTGCCTGGAGTTTCGAGGGCAGTGCGAACACTGAAGCTTTCTTT . . TRBJ1-1 TRBV30
CASSLPAGVADTQYF TGTGCCAGCAGCCTACCGGCGGGGGTAGCAGATACGCAGTATTTT TRBD2 . TRBJ2-3 TRBV7-2
CASSYGQTGTGELFF TGTGCCAGCAGCTACGGACAGACGGGCACCGGGGAGCTGTTTTTT . . TRBJ2-2 TRBV7-2
CASSVLGETQYF TGTGCCAGCAGCGTTTTGGGGGAGACCCAGTACTTC . . TRBJ2-5 TRBV9
CAISGGDGYTF TGTGCCATCAGTGGGGGAGATGGCTACACCTTC . . TRBJ1-2 TRBV10-3
CASSSGPSATETQYF TGTGCCAGCAGCTCCGGTCCTAGTGCCACAGAGACCCAGTACTTC . . TRBJ2-5 TRBV21-1
CASSPRSLRLNIQYF TGTGCCAGCAGCCCGAGGAGCCTACGACTAAACATTCAGTACTTC . . TRBJ2-4 TRBV28
CASSHPGQSSYEQYF TGCGCCAGCAGCCATCCGGGACAAAGCTCCTACGAGCAGTACTTC . . TRBJ2-7 TRBV4-1
CATSTRTGSYNEQFF TGTGCCACTTCAACCCGGACAGGCTCCTACAATGAGCAGTTCTTC TRBD1 few TRBJ2-1 TRBV7-9
CASSYGDSSGNTIYF TGTGCCAGCAGTTACGGGGACAGCTCTGGAAACACCATATATTTT TRBD1 . TRBJ1-3 TRBV6-5
CASSLPNLNQPQHF TGTGCCAGCAGTCTACCCAATCTAAATCAGCCCCAGCATTTT . . TRBJ1-5 TRBV28
CASSFRRNEKLFF TGTGCCAGCAGCTTTCGAAGGAATGAAAAACTGTTTTTT . . TRBJ1-4 TRBV5-8
CASSLTQSYEQYF TGTGCCAGCAGCTTAACGCAGTCCTACGAGCAGTACTTC . . TRBJ2-7 TRBV7-2
CADLKQTHWGNPYNEQFF TGTGCCGATTTAAAGCAAACTCACTGGGGGAACCCTTACAATGAGCAGTTCTTC . . TRBJ2-1 TRBV5-3
CAGGWGANVQPQHF TGTGCCGGGGGGTGGGGGGCTAACGTTCAGCCCCAGCATTTT . . TRBJ1-5 TRBV30